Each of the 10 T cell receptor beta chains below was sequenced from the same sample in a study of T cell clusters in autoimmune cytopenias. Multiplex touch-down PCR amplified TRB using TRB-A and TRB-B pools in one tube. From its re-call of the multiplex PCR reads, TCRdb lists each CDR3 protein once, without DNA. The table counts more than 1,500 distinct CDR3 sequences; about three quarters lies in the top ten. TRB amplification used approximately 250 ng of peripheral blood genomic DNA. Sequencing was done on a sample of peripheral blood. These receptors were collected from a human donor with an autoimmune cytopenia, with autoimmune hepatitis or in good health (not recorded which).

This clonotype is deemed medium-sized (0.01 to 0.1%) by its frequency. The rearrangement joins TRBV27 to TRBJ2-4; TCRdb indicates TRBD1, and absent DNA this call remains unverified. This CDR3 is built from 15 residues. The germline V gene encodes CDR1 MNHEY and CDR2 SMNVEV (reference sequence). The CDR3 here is CASSLMRDIENIQYF.

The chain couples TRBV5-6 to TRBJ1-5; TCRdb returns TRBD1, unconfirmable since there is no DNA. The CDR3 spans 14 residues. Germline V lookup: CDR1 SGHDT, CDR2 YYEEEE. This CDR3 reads CASSWRGGPQPQHF.

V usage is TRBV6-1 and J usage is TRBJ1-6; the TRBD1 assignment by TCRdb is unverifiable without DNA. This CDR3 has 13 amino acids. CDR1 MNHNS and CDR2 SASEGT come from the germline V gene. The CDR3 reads CASGTGGNSPLHF.

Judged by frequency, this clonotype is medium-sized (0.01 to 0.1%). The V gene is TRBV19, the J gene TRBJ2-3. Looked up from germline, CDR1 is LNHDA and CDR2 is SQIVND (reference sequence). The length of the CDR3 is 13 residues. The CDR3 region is CASSPTAKDTQYF.

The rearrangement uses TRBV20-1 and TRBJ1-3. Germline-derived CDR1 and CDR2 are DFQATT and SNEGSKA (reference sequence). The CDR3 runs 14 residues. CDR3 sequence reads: CSARLGLAGNTIYF.

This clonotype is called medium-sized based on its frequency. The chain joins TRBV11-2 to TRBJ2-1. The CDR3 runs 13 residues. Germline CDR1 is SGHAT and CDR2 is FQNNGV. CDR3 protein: CASSPQAYNEQFF.

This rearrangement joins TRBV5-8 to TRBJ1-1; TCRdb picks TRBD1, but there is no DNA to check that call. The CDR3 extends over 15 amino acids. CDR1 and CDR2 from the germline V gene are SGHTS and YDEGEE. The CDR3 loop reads CASSWGTWAHTEAFF. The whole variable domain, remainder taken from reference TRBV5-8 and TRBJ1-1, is EAGVTQSPTHLIKTRGQQATLRCSPISGHTSVYWYQQALGLGLQFLLWYDEGEERNRGNFPPRFSGRQFPNYSSELNVNALELEDSALYLCASSWGTWAHTEAFFGQGTRLTVV.

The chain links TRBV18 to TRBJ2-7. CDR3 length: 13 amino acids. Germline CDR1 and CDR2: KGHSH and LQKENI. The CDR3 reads CASAPPGSYEQYF.

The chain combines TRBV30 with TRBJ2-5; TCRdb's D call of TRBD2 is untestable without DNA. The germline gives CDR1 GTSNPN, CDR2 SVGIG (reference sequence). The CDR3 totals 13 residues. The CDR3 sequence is CAFGTSGQETQYF.

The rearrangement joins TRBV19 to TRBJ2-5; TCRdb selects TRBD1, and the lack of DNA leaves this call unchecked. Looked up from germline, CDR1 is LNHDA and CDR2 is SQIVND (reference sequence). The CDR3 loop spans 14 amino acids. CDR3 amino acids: CASTLGQGQETQYF.